Listed below are T cell receptor beta chains from one sample, sequenced in a study of T cells expressing NK-cell markers. One entry per CDR3 protein, without DNA, is what TCRdb gives after re-calling the 5' RACE reads. The sample features roughly 180,000 distinct CDR3 sequences, with 20% to 25% in its top ten. Sequencing was carried out using blood T cells: a sorted CD56 or NKG2C T cell subset, CD4+ or CD8+ T cells, or bulk PBMC T cells (not recorded which). The receptors stem from a man between 18 and 69 years old in good health. Both conserved end residues are part of each CDR3.

v_call	j_call	cdr3_aa
TRBV19	TRBJ2-7	CASNPGSTSYEQYF
TRBV5-1	TRBJ2-3	CASSLALGGLRDTQYF
TRBV6-4	TRBJ1-2	CASSDGTGGRGYTF
TRBV7-8	TRBJ2-5	CASSPGDSAWETQYF
TRBV2	TRBJ2-3	CASRGGLTGSTDTQYF
TRBV9	TRBJ2-1	CASSVDGALGNEQFF
TRBV4-1	TRBJ1-5	CASSQYERNSNQPQHF
TRBV12-3/TRBV12-4	TRBJ2-3	CASSLAPSRGTDTQYF
TRBV7-9	TRBJ2-5	CASSLVDYLMTQETQYF
TRBV12-3/TRBV12-4	TRBJ2-3	CASSGGTLSTDTQYF
TRBV12-3/TRBV12-4	TRBJ2-2	CASSLGGRTPGSCFF
TRBV7-3	TRBJ2-6	CASSLTGSPYSGANVLTF
TRBV29-1	TRBJ1-5	CSVEIRDSNQPQHF
TRBV4-1	TRBJ2-7	CASSQESDSFSYEQYF
TRBV7-2	TRBJ2-5	CASSPSGGPIETQYF
TRBV15	TRBJ2-2	CATSSSAGAGELFF
TRBV9	TRBJ2-2	CASSVPSSGKNTGELFF
TRBV19	TRBJ2-2	CASTPGQYTGELFF
TRBV10-2	TRBJ1-2	CASSAGQLNYGYTF